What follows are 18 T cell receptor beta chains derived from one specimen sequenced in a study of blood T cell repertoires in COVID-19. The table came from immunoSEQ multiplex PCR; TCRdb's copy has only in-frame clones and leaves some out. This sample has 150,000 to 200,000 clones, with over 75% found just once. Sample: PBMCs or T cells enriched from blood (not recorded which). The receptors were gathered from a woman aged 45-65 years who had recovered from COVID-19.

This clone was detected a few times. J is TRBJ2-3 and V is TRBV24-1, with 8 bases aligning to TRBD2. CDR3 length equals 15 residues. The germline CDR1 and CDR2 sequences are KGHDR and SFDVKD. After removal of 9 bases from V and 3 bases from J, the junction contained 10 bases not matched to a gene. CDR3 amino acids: CATGASGGHTDTQYF. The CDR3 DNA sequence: TGTGCCACCGGGGCGAGCGGGGGACATACAGATACGCAGTATTTT.

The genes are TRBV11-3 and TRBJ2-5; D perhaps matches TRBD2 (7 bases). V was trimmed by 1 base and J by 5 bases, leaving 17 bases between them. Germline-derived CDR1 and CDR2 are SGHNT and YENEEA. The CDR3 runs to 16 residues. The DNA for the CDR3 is TGTGCCAGCAGCTTAGGGCTGGGGGGGGCCGGTGAGACCCAGTACTTC. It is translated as CASSLGLGGAGETQYF.

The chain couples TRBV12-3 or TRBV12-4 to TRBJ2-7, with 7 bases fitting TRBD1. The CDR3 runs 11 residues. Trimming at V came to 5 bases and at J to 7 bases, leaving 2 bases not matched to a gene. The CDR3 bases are TGTGCCAGCAGTGCGACAGGGGAGCAGTACTTC. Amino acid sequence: CASSATGEQYF.

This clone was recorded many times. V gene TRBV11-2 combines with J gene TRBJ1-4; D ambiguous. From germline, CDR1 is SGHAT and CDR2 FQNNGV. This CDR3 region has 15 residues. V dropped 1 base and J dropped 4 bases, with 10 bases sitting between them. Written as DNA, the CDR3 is TGTGCCAGCAGCTTAGCGGGGAGTCGTAATGAAAAACTGTTTTTT. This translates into CASSLAGSRNEKLFF.

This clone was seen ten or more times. The CDR3: CASSGVNSGNTIYF. The CDR3 DNA reads TGTGCCAGCAGCGGGGTAAACTCTGGAAACACCATATATTTT. The rearrangement uses TRBV6-5 and TRBJ1-3; D is unclear. The germline CDR1 and CDR2 sequences are MNHEY and SVGAGI. The CDR3 extends over 14 amino acids. Between the trimmed V and J ends, which lost 6 bases and 0 bases, there was a span of 9 bases.

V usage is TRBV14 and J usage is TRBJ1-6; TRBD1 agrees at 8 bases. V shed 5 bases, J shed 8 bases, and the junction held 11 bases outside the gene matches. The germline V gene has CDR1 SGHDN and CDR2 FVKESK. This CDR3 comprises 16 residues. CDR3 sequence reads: CASSRLDRGRDSPLHF. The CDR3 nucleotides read TGTGCCAGCAGCAGACTTGACAGGGGCCGAGATTCACCCCTCCACTTT.

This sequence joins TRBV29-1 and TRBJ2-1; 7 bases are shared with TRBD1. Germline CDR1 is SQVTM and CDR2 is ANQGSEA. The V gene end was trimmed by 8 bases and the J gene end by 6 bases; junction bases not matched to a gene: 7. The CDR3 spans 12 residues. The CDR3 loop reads CSTAQGSNEQFF. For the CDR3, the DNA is TGCAGCACTGCACAGGGGTCCAATGAGCAGTTCTTC.

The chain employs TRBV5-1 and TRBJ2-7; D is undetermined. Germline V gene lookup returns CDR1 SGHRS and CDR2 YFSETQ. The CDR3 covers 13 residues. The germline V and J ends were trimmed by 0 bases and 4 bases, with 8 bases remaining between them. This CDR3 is CASSLGHIYEQYF. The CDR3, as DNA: TGCGCCAGCAGCTTGGGACATATTTACGAGCAGTACTTC.

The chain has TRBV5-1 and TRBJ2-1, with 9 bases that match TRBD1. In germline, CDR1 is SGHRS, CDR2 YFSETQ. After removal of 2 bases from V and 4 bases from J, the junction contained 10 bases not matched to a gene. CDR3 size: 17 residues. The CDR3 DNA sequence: TGCGCCAGCAGCTTTTTTACAGGGGGCGCCGGGTACAATGAGCAGTTCTTC. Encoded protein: CASSFFTGGAGYNEQFF.

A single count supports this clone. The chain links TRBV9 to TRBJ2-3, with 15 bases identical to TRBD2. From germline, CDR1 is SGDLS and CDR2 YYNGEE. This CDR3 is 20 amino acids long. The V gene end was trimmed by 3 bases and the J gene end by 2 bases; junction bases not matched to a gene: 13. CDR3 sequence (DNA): TGTGCCAGCAGCGAGGGTTGGACTAGCGGGGGGGCGGTAAACACAGATACGCAGTATTTT. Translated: CASSEGWTSGGAVNTDTQYF.

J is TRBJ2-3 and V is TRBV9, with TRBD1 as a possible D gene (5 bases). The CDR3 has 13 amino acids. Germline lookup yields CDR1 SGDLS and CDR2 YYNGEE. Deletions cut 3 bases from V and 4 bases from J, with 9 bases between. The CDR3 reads CASSELQADTQYF. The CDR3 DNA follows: TGTGCCAGCAGCGAACTACAGGCAGATACGCAGTATTTT.

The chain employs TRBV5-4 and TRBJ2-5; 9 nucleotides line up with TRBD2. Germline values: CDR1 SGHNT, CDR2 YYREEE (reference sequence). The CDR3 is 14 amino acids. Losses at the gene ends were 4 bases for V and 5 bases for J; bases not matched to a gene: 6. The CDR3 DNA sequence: TGTGCCAGCAGCCAGGGACTAGCTTTCGAGACCCAGTACTTC. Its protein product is CASSQGLAFETQYF.

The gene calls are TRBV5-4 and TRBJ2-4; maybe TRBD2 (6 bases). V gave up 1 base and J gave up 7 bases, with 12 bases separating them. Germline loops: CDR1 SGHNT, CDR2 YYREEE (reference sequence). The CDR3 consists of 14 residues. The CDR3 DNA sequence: TGTGCCAGCAGCTTGAGCGGAGGGGTCAACATTCAGTACTTC. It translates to CASSLSGGVNIQYF.

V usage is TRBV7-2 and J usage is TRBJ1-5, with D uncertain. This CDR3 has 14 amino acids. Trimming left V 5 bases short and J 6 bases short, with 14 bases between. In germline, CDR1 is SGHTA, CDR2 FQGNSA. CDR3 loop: CASSPSGGSQPQHF. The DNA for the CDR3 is TGTGCCAGCAGCCCTAGTGGAGGGTCTCAGCCCCAGCATTTT.

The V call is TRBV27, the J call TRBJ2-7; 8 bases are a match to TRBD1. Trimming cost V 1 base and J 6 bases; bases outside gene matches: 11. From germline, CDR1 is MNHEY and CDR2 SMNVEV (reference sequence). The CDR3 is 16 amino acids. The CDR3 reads CASSLFEGRTGSEQYF. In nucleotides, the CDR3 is TGTGCCAGCAGTTTATTTGAGGGGAGGACAGGGAGCGAGCAGTACTTC.

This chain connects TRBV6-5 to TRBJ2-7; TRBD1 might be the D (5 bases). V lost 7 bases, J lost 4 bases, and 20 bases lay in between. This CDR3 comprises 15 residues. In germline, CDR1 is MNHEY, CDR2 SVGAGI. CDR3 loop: CASTALQSGKYEQYF. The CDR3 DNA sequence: TGTGCCAGCACCGCCTTGCAGTCAGGGAAATACGAGCAGTACTTC.

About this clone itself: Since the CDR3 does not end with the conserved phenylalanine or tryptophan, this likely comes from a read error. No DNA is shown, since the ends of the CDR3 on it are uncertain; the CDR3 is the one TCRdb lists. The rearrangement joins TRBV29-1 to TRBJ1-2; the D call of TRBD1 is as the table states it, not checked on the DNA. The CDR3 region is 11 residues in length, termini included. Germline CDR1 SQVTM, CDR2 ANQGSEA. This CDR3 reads CSVASGGDRAL.

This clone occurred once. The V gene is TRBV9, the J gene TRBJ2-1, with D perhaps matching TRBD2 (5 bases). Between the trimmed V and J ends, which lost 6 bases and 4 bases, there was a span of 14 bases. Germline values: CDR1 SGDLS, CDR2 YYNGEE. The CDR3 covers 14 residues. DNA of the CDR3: TGTGCCAGCACGGACGGCGGGTTATACAATGAGCAGTTCTTC. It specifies CASTDGGLYNEQFF.